These 18 T cell receptor beta chains were all obtained from the same sample, sequenced in a study of a mutant IDH1 vaccine in newly diagnosed glioma. Their antigens remain unidentified. The time point: week 11, during vaccination. Vaccination comprised doses that each held 300 ug of mutant IDH1 20-mer peptide, plus topical imiquimod. TCRdb's copy holds only in-frame clones and misses some; the assay was immunoSEQ multiplex PCR. The sample yields 110,000 or so clones, 90% seen once. The source material was PBMCs, sampled from a glioma patient whose treatment included an IDH1 peptide vaccine. The receptor source for this set is a woman aged 45-60 years with glioma.

The chain carries TRBV7-9 and TRBJ1-2; TRBD1 matches 9 bases. Germline trimming cut 5 bases from V and 5 bases from J; bases unmatched to any gene: 18. The germline gives CDR1 SEHNR, CDR2 FQNEAQ (reference sequence). The CDR3 is made up of 18 amino acids. The CDR3 here is CASSHLGQGGKERYGYTF. CDR3 nucleotide sequence: TGTGCCAGCAGCCACCTGGGACAGGGAGGGAAGGAGAGATATGGCTACACCTTC.

This sequence joins TRBV7-9 and TRBJ1-4, with 8 bases matching TRBD1. CDR1 is SEHNR, CDR2 FQNEAQ, per germline (reference sequence). J gave up 7 bases and V 5 bases, and 12 bases lay outside the gene matches. The CDR3 is 16 amino acids. The CDR3 loop reads CASSPTEGQGSEKLFF. CDR3 sequence (DNA): TGTGCCAGCAGCCCCACAGAAGGACAGGGTAGTGAAAAACTGTTTTTT.

The chain carries TRBV2 and TRBJ1-1, with 9 bases fitting TRBD1. V trimming: 6 bases; J trimming: 5 bases; junction bases outside the gene matches: 13. Germline CDR1 reads SNHLY; CDR2 reads FYNNEI. The CDR3 covers 16 residues. The CDR3 bases are TGTGCCAGCAGGATTCTTCGTTGGACAGGGGATACTGAAGCTTTCTTT. Its translation is CASRILRWTGDTEAFF.

V usage is TRBV19 and J usage is TRBJ1-2; D remains unclear. The length of the CDR3 is 12 residues. The V end was cut by 11 bases, the J end by 4 bases, with 14 bases between. Germline CDR1 is LNHDA and CDR2 is SQIVND (reference sequence). The CDR3 region has the DNA TGTGCCTCCGAGGCAGCTTCCTATGGCTACACCTTC. Protein sequence: CASEAASYGYTF. The entire variable domain, with the rest obtained from reference TRBV19 and TRBJ1-2, is as follows: DGGITQSPKYLFRKEGQNVTLSCEQNLNHDAMYWYRQDPGQGLRLIYYSQIVNDFQKGDIAEGYSVSREKKESFPLTVTSAQKNPTAFYLCASEAASYGYTFGSGTRLTVV.

The chain joins TRBV7-8 to TRBJ1-1; D is undetermined. V lost 2 bases to trimming and J lost 0 bases, with 13 bases between them. The CDR3 length is 16 residues. Germline V CDR1 and CDR2: SGHVS, FQNEAQ. The CDR3 nucleotides read TGTGCCAGCAGCTTAACCGCAGGAGGAATGAACACTGAAGCTTTCTTT. This sequence encodes CASSLTAGGMNTEAFF.

The chain recombines TRBV10-2 with TRBJ2-7, with D hard to call. The CDR3 loop spans 12 amino acids. Trimming removed 4 bases from V and 1 base from J, with 5 bases in between. Germline CDR1 is WSHSY and CDR2 is SAAADI. CDR3 DNA: TGCGCCAGCAGTGTGGCGTCCTACGAGCAGTACTTC. Translation: CASSVASYEQYF.

The chain combines TRBV5-1 with TRBJ2-3; 14 bases fit TRBD2. The germline V gene has CDR1 SGHRS and CDR2 YFSETQ. V shed 4 bases, J shed 3 bases, and the junction held 4 bases outside the gene matches. The CDR3 has 16 residues. CDR3 nucleotides: TGCGCCAGCAGCCCTGGGACTAGCGGGAGTACAGATACGCAGTATTTT. This translates into CASSPGTSGSTDTQYF.

The chain carries TRBV5-1 and TRBJ2-2, with 8 bases lining up with TRBD1. Germline values: CDR1 SGHRS, CDR2 YFSETQ. The CDR3 length is 15 residues. V shed 3 bases, J shed 3 bases, and the junction held 4 bases outside the gene matches. CDR3 coding DNA: TGCGCCAGCAGCTCCCAGGGGGCCTACACCGGGGAGCTGTTTTTT. The encoded protein is CASSSQGAYTGELFF.

The rearrangement links TRBV18 to TRBJ2-3, with TRBD2 matching over 16 bases. Trimming at V came to 5 bases and at J to 10 bases, leaving 6 bases not matched to a gene. There are 15 residues in the CDR3. Per germline, CDR1 KGHSH and CDR2 LQKENI. The CDR3 bases are TGTGCCAGCTCAACGGGACTAGCGGGAGGGCCGCCGCAGTATTTT. It encodes CASSTGLAGGPPQYF.

CDR3 amino acids: CASSQGPGQQMNSPLHF. For the CDR3, the DNA is TGCGCCAGCAGCCAGGGACCGGGACAGCAAATGAATTCACCCCTCCACTTT. This rearrangement joins TRBV4-1 to TRBJ1-6; 7 bases fit TRBD1. V lost 3 bases, J lost 7 bases, and 12 bases stayed unmatched. This CDR3 comprises 17 residues. Per the germline V gene, CDR1 is MGHRA and CDR2 is YSYEKL.

As for this clone: A read error may account for a junction end that differs from germline. The chain recombines TRBV10-2 with TRBJ2-6, with 8 nucleotides matching TRBD1. Looked up from germline, CDR1 is WSHSY and CDR2 is SAAADI. The CDR3 covers 17 residues. Written as DNA, the CDR3 is TGCGCCAGCAGGGAGATGCAGGGGGCGCGTGGGGCCAACGTCCTGACTTTT. It is translated as CASREMQGARGANVLTF.

The chain links TRBV19 to TRBJ2-7, with D perhaps matching TRBD2 (6 bases). The CDR3 loop spans 14 amino acids. The V and J ends lost 3 bases and 4 bases respectively, with 13 bases between them. Germline loops: CDR1 LNHDA, CDR2 SQIVND (reference sequence). The CDR3 spells CASSMEGVGYEQYF. For the CDR3, the DNA is TGTGCCAGTAGTATGGAGGGAGTGGGGTACGAGCAGTACTTC.

V and J are TRBV19 and TRBJ2-6; 9 positions agree with TRBD1. The CDR3 extends over 18 amino acids. J was trimmed by 0 bases and V by 8 bases; bases with no gene match: 11. Germline lookup yields CDR1 LNHDA and CDR2 SQIVND (reference sequence). The CDR3 here is CASSIRDRASSGANVLTF. The CDR3 DNA is TGTGCCAGTTCTATCCGGGACAGGGCATCCTCTGGGGCCAACGTCCTGACTTTC.

This clone was counted between two and nine times. In DNA form, the CDR3 reads TGTGGGGCGCCTAGGGGTGGCTACACCTTC. As protein: CGAPRGGYTF. The chain has TRBV27 and TRBJ1-2; tentative D call: TRBD1 (5 bases). CDR3 length: 10 residues. CDR1 and CDR2 (germline): MNHEY, SMNVEV (reference sequence).

The chain is built from TRBV9 and TRBJ2-6; D is uncertain. Trimming removed 4 bases at V and 3 bases at J, with 8 bases between. CDR1 is SGDLS, CDR2 YYNGEE, per germline. CDR3 length equals 14 residues. CDR3 sequence reads: CASSPLLGANVLTF. The CDR3 DNA follows: TGTGCCAGCAGCCCCCTACTTGGGGCCAACGTCCTGACTTTC.

The gene calls are TRBV11-3 and TRBJ2-3; a possible D gene is TRBD2 (5 bases). Germline V lookup: CDR1 SGHNT, CDR2 YENEEA. This CDR3 is 14 amino acids long. Trimming removed 2 bases at V and 9 bases at J, with 15 bases between. As DNA, the CDR3 is TGTGCCAGCAGCTTAAGAGGGATTTTGGGGACGCAGTATTTT. As protein: CASSLRGILGTQYF.

This sequence joins TRBV12-5 and TRBJ2-7; 8 bases map to TRBD1. The CDR3 is 14 residues long. In germline, CDR1 is LGHNT, CDR2 FRNRAP. The J segment lost 3 bases and the V segment lost 5 bases, leaving 6 bases of the junction unmatched. The CDR3 protein is CASGRDRSNYEQYF. The CDR3 nucleotides read TGTGCTAGTGGTCGGGACAGGTCTAACTACGAGCAGTACTTC.

The chain employs TRBV5-1 and TRBJ2-3, with D hard to call. The CDR3 length is 15 residues. Germline loops: CDR1 SGHRS, CDR2 YFSETQ. V gave up 0 bases and J gave up 0 bases, with 8 bases separating them. DNA of the CDR3: TGCGCCAGCAGCTTGGGGGGATTGAGCACAGATACGCAGTATTTT. Protein sequence: CASSLGGLSTDTQYF.